Presented here are 29 T cell receptor beta chains from one specimen sequenced in a study of metastatic and nonmetastatic thyroid tumors. Treatment of any kind had been given to no patient before thyroid surgery. TCRdb re-called clones via MiXCR from the PCR reads. In the table there are around 45,000 clones, approximately 3% of which are singletons. What was sequenced was blood. The receptors come from a female donor with papillary thyroid cancer or a benign thyroid nodule (not recorded which). Some clones in this sample may be carry-over from other donors' samples.

This clone has a count of ten or more. The DNA for the CDR3 is TGTGCCACCAGCAGAATTCTGGAGGACTATGGCTACACCTTC. Protein: CATSRILEDYGYTF. The chain combines TRBV15 with TRBJ1-2; D not resolved. Germline values: CDR1 LNHNV, CDR2 YYDKDF (reference sequence). The CDR3 spans 14 residues. V was pared by 2 bases and J by 3 bases, with 10 bases between.

This clone appeared many times. The chain uses TRBV20-1 and TRBJ2-5; tentatively, D is TRBD2 (5 bases). Germline CDR1 is DFQATT and CDR2 is SNEGSKA (reference sequence). Trimming took 3 bases from V and 1 from J, leaving 6 bases between them. The CDR3 consists of 12 residues. CDR3 sequence reads: CSARTTQETQYF. In DNA form, the CDR3 reads TGCAGTGCTAGGACTACCCAAGAGACCCAGTACTTC.

CDR3 in DNA: TGCGCCAGCAGCTTCGGGACAGGGTCGGGAGGCTACACCTTC. It yields the protein CASSFGTGSGGYTF. The V gene is TRBV5-1, the J gene TRBJ1-2; 9 positions match TRBD1. This CDR3 spans 14 amino acids. J lost 8 bases, V lost 2 bases, and 7 bases had no gene match. Germline V gene data show CDR1 as SGHRS and CDR2 as YFSETQ.

This clone was observed a few times. A much larger clone is a single base away; this may be a read error. This CDR3 is also generated by other DNA sequences in the sample. The V gene is TRBV10-1, the J gene TRBJ1-1; perhaps TRBD1 as D (5 bases). The V gene's germline CDR1 is WNHNN and CDR2 SYGVQD (reference sequence). Trimming removed 4 bases at V and 4 bases at J, with 13 bases between. The length of the CDR3 is 14 residues. The CDR3 loop is CASSAGLVGTEAFF. The CDR3 coding sequence is TGCGCCAGCAGTGCAGGGTTGGTTGGCACTGAAGCTTTCTTT.

This clone was counted ten times or more. The junction departs from the called germline gene at one end, perhaps through a read error. In the same sample, other DNA sequences code for this CDR3. V and J are TRBV6-1 and TRBJ1-2; the D is unclear. The germline CDR1 and CDR2 sequences are MNHNS and SASEGT. This CDR3 is built from 14 residues. The CDR3 protein is CASSEAPIAYGYTF. The CDR3 region has the DNA TGTGCCAGCAGCGAAGCGCCCATTGCCTATGGCTACACCTTC.

The V gene is TRBV10-2, the J gene TRBJ2-3, with TRBD1 matching 9 bases. Unmatched junction bases numbered 13, after V lost 4 bases and J lost 2 bases. Germline lookup yields CDR1 WSHSY and CDR2 SAAADI. The CDR3 extends over 18 amino acids. This chain's CDR3 is CASSGELGDRETTDTQYF. The CDR3 coding sequence is TGCGCCAGCAGTGGTGAATTGGGGGACAGGGAGACCACAGATACGCAGTATTTT.

The chain is built from TRBV6-5 and TRBJ2-1, with TRBD2 as a possible D gene (5 bases). The germline V and J ends were trimmed by 4 bases and 3 bases, with 13 bases remaining between them. Germline V CDR1 and CDR2: MNHEY, SVGAGI. This CDR3 contains 15 residues. For the CDR3, the DNA is TGTGCCAGCAGTTCCCCCAGAGGGCACTACAATGAGCAGTTCTTC. Amino acid sequence: CASSSPRGHYNEQFF.

This clone was detected many times. This chain uses TRBV5-1 with TRBJ2-5; 8 nucleotides agree with TRBD2. The CDR3 has 14 residues. Germline lookup yields CDR1 SGHRS and CDR2 YFSETQ. The V and J ends lost 7 bases and 2 bases, in that order; junction bases with no gene match: 7. CDR3 sequence reads: CASPGLASQETQYF. As DNA, the CDR3 is TGCGCCAGCCCTGGACTAGCATCACAAGAGACCCAGTACTTC.

This clone was recorded at least ten times. The J gene is TRBJ1-3, the V gene TRBV18; no clear D gene. Germline V gene lookup returns CDR1 KGHSH and CDR2 LQKENI. CDR3 length equals 14 residues. V was pared by 2 bases and J by 0 bases, with 5 bases between. CDR3 coding DNA: TGTGCCAGCTCACCAGGAAGCTCTGGAAACACCATATATTTT. It is translated as CASSPGSSGNTIYF.

This clone was seen many times. V is TRBV19 and J is TRBJ1-5; D not certain. Trimming took off 3 bases at V and 4 bases at J, with 4 bases between the two ends. The CDR3 spans 12 residues. Germline CDR1 is LNHDA and CDR2 is SQIVND (reference sequence). This CDR3 reads CASSMWNQPQHF. Written as DNA, the CDR3 is TGTGCCAGTAGTATGTGGAATCAGCCCCAGCATTTT. The complete variable domain, with remaining parts taken from reference TRBV19 and TRBJ1-5, reads DGGITQSPKYLFRKEGQNVTLSCEQNLNHDAMYWYRQDPGQGLRLIYYSQIVNDFQKGDIAEGYSVSREKKESFPLTVTSAQKNPTAFYLCASSMWNQPQHFGDGTRLSIL.

This clone showed up many times. The chain recombines TRBV5-8 with TRBJ2-2; the match to TRBD1 covers 8 bases. The CDR3 is 16 amino acids. Looked up from germline, CDR1 is SGHTS and CDR2 is YDEGEE. Trimming cost V 4 bases and J 4 bases; bases outside gene matches: 9. The CDR3 loop reads CASSKRTGLSTGELFF. As DNA, the CDR3 is TGTGCCAGCAGCAAACGGACAGGGCTTAGCACCGGGGAGCTGTTTTTT.

This clone was picked up a small number of times. The chain recombines TRBV11-3 with TRBJ1-1; D gene unclear. The CDR3 is 13 amino acids. CDR1 and CDR2 (germline): SGHNT, YENEEA. Trimming stripped 1 base from V and 7 bases from J, with 10 bases between. The CDR3 is CASSLGVRDEAFF. The CDR3 DNA is TGTGCCAGCAGCTTAGGGGTCCGGGATGAAGCTTTCTTT.

This clone was counted ten times or more. The V gene is TRBV20-1, the J gene TRBJ2-3; a weak D match, TRBD1 (5 bases). The CDR3 has 14 residues. Germline CDR1 DFQATT, CDR2 SNEGSKA (reference sequence). Trimming removed 5 bases from V and 0 bases from J, with 12 bases in between. The CDR3 here is CSAQRQTSTDTQYF. CDR3 bases: TGCAGTGCTCAGAGACAGACTAGCACAGATACGCAGTATTTT.

This clone was detected many times. The chain combines TRBV5-6 with TRBJ1-1; TRBD1 might be the D (6 bases). The CDR3 spans 15 residues. Germline CDR1 is SGHDT and CDR2 is YYEEEE. Trimming cost V 1 base and J 1 base, with 11 bases left between them. CDR3 nucleotide sequence: TGTGCCAGCAGCTTGTACCACAGGGAGAACACTGAAGCTTTCTTT. Protein: CASSLYHRENTEAFF.

This chain uses TRBV20-1 with TRBJ2-7, with TRBD1 matching 7 bases. Germline V CDR1 and CDR2: DFQATT, SNEGSKA (reference sequence). V lost 6 bases, J lost 3 bases, and 8 bases stayed unmatched. The length of the CDR3 is 13 residues. CDR3 sequence reads: CSARSDRDYEQYF. In DNA form, the CDR3 reads TGCAGTGCAAGGAGCGACAGGGACTACGAGCAGTACTTC.

Details on this clone: At one end the junction does not follow the germline gene, possibly because of a read error. V usage is TRBV6-5 and J usage is TRBJ1-5, with D hard to call. Germline lookup yields CDR1 MNHEY and CDR2 SVGAGI. This CDR3 contains 12 residues. The CDR3, as DNA: TGTGCCAGCAGTAACTCCGACTTGCCCCAGCATTTT. It specifies CASSNSDLPQHF.

This clone has a handful of counts. This chain joins TRBV12-3 or TRBV12-4 and TRBJ1-1; D possibly corresponds to TRBD1 (5 bases). The CDR3 length is 12 residues. V lost 3 bases and J lost 10, with 12 bases in between. The CDR3 region is CASSLVGGGAFF. The DNA of the CDR3 is TGTGCCAGCAGTTTGGTTGGGGGTGGAGCTTTCTTT.

This clone was counted many times. This chain joins TRBV27 and TRBJ1-6, with 7 bases that match TRBD1. Germline-derived CDR1 and CDR2 are MNHEY and SMNVEV (reference sequence). This CDR3 spans 15 amino acids. After removal of 5 bases from V and 5 bases from J, the junction contained 6 bases not matched to a gene. The CDR3 DNA reads as TGTGCCAGCAGTCGTAGACAGGGAAATAATTCACCCCTCCACTTT. Translation: CASSRRQGNNSPLHF.

In its sample, this clone was seen many times. The V call is TRBV18, the J call TRBJ2-1; D possibly corresponds to TRBD2 (6 bases). Per the germline V gene, CDR1 is KGHSH and CDR2 is LQKENI. The ends were cut back, 4 bases at V and 6 bases at J, with 19 bases in the middle. The CDR3 covers 16 residues. Here the CDR3 reads CASSRPLVSGANEQFF. In DNA, the CDR3 is TGTGCCAGCTCACGGCCTCTAGTTTCGGGAGCCAATGAGCAGTTCTTC.

This clone was detected a few times. CDR3 DNA: TGTGCCAGCAGGTCCAGCGGGAGTTGCAACGAGCAGTACTTC. It codes for CASRSSGSCNEQYF. J is TRBJ2-7 and V is TRBV6-2 or TRBV6-3; TRBD2 agrees at 8 bases. The V and J ends lost 6 bases and 5 bases, in that order; junction bases with no gene match: 9. The CDR3 runs to 14 residues. Looked up from germline, CDR1 is MNHEY and CDR2 is SVGEGT.

This clone was recorded at least ten times. This chain uses TRBV5-1 with TRBJ2-5; TRBD1 aligns across 12 bases. J gave up 4 bases and V 2 bases, and 12 bases lay outside the gene matches. Germline V gives CDR1 SGHRS, CDR2 YFSETQ. This CDR3 is 18 amino acids long. CDR3: CASSFQGFRDRGPETQYF. The CDR3 coding sequence is TGCGCCAGCAGCTTTCAAGGATTCCGGGACAGGGGGCCAGAGACCCAGTACTTC.

V is TRBV12-3 or TRBV12-4 and J is TRBJ1-6; D call uncertain. The CDR3 has 14 amino acids. V was cut by 1 base and J by 6 bases, with 7 bases left in between. CDR3 in DNA: TGTGCCAGCAGTTTAGGGGGTTTTAATTCACCCCTCCACTTT. It translates to CASSLGGFNSPLHF.

This clone was found many times. The V and J genes are TRBV7-9 and TRBJ2-7; 8 bases line up with TRBD1. In germline, CDR1 is SEHNR, CDR2 FQNEAQ (reference sequence). J was trimmed by 4 bases and V by 5 bases; bases with no gene match: 10. The CDR3 runs 15 residues. The CDR3 DNA sequence: TGTGCCAGCAGCGCCGGACAGGGATCGTTGTACGAGCAGTACTTC. Translated, it gives CASSAGQGSLYEQYF.

This clone was picked up many times. In the same sample, other DNA sequences code for this CDR3. The chain joins TRBV5-1 to TRBJ2-3; D may correspond to TRBD1 or TRBD2 (5 bases each). Germline V gene data show CDR1 as SGHRS and CDR2 as YFSETQ. V was pared by 5 bases and J by 5 bases, with 18 bases between. The length of the CDR3 is 15 residues. The DNA for the CDR3 is TGCGCCAGCAGACCCGGACACGGGGAAGGAGATACGCAGTATTTT. Translating it yields CASRPGHGEGDTQYF.

This clone was seen more than once but under ten times. V is TRBV6-1 and J is TRBJ1-2; D is unclear. The V and J ends lost 2 bases and 0 bases respectively, with 7 bases between them. This CDR3 is 14 amino acids long. Germline V gives CDR1 MNHNS, CDR2 SASEGT. CDR3 nucleotides: TGTGCCAGCAGTGAACCCGACTCTAACTATGGCTACACCTTC. It codes for CASSEPDSNYGYTF.

Ten or more counts support this clone. The chain couples TRBV28 to TRBJ1-5; TRBD1 matches 7 bases. The trim removed 6 bases at V and 0 bases at J, leaving 14 bases unmatched. The CDR3 length is 18 residues. Germline assignment: CDR1 MDHEN and CDR2 SYDVKM. This chain's CDR3 is CASSYPGQVSYSNQPQHF. CDR3 in DNA: TGTGCCAGCAGCTACCCCGGACAGGTTAGTTATAGCAATCAGCCCCAGCATTTT.

The V gene is TRBV20-1, the J gene TRBJ2-4; no reliable D call. Per the germline V gene, CDR1 is DFQATT and CDR2 is SNEGSKA (reference sequence). Trimming took 3 bases from V and 9 from J, leaving 15 bases between them. The CDR3 spans 13 residues. The CDR3 bases are TGCAGTGCTAGGATGCAATCCCGACCCATTCAGTACTTC. Its protein product is CSARMQSRPIQYF.

This clone was picked up a small number of times. The chain joins TRBV12-3 or TRBV12-4 to TRBJ2-1; 9 nucleotides align to TRBD2. The ends lost 7 bases at V and 2 bases at J; junction bases unmatched: 0. The length of the CDR3 is 13 residues. The CDR3 coding sequence is TGTGCCAGCACTAGCGGGACCTACAATGAGCAGTTCTTC. Its protein is CASTSGTYNEQFF.

This chain uses TRBV20-1 with TRBJ1-5; tentative D call: TRBD1 (5 bases). CDR1 and CDR2 (germline): DFQATT, SNEGSKA (reference sequence). Trimming cost V 2 bases and J 15 bases, with 14 bases left between them. The CDR3 has 11 residues. In nucleotides, the CDR3 is TGCAGTGCTAGAAGTCAGGGACCTCCGCATTTT. Residues: CSARSQGPPHF.